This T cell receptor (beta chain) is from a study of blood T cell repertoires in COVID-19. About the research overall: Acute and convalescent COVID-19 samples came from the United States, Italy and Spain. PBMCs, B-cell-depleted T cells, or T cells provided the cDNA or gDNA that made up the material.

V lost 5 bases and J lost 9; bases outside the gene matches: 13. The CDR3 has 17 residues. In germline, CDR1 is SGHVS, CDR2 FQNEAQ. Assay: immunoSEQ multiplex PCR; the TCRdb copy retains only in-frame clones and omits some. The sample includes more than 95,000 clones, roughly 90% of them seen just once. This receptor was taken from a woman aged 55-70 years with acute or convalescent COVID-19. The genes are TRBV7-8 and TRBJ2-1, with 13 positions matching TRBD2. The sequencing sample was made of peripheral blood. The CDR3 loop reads CASSPVTSGRPLTEQFF. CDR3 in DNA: TGTGCCAGCAGCCCCGTGACTAGCGGGAGGCCCCTTACTGAGCAGTTCTTC.